This T cell receptor (beta chain) derives from a study of shared clonotypes between healthy human individuals. Sequenced by immunoSEQ multiplex PCR; TCRdb stores in-frame clones only, minus some. The sample yields more than 850,000 clones, around 82% seen once. The ends were cut back, 10 bases at V and 1 base at J, with 31 bases in the middle. Germline assignment: CDR1 LNHDA and CDR2 SQIVND (reference sequence). The CDR3 totals 19 residues. This chain connects TRBV19 to TRBJ1-1, with D tentatively TRBD1 (6 bases). The origin of this receptor is a man aged 18-30 years in good health. Some clones in this sample may be carry-over from other donors' samples. Sequencing used memory CD4+ T cells from PBMCs. Stated subset: CD45RA-negative fraction. The CDR3 sequence: CATSRGAPGTPWGNTEAFF. CDR3 nucleotides: TGTGCCACCTCAAGGGGGGCACCAGGGACCCCATGGGGGAACACTGAAGCTTTCTTT.